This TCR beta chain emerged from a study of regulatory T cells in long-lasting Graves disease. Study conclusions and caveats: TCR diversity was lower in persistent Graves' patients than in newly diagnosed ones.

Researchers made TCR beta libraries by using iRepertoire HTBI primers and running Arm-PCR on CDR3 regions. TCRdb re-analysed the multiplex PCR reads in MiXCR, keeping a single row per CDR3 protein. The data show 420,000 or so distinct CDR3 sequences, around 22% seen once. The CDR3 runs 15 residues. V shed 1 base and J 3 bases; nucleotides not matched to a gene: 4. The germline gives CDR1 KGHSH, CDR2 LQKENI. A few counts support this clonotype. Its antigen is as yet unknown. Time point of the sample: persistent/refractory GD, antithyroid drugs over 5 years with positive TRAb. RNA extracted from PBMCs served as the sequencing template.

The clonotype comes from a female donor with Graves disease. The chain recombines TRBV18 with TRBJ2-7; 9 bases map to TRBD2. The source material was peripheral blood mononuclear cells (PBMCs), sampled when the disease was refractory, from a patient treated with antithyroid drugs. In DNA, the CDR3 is TGTGCCAGCTCACCACGGAGCGGGAGGATCTACGAGCAGTACTTC. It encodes CASSPRSGRIYEQYF.